This is a list of T cell receptor beta chains from one sample in a study of synovial regulatory T cells in juvenile arthritis. Using immunoSEQ multiplex PCR, the repertoire was profiled, and TCRdb retains in-frame clones only, with some absent. The sample's table shows approximately 10,000 clones. The sequenced material came from Treg cells from blood. These receptors came from a donor younger than 30 with juvenile idiopathic arthritis. Each CDR3 is given with its conserved first and last residue. Only part of the rows carry a size: once, few, many, or a class if the clone is expanded.

j_call clone_size v_call cdr3_aa
TRBJ2-1 NA TRBV4-3 CASSQGGPLENEQFF
TRBJ1-6 NA TRBV5-6 CASSLAGSSYNSPLHF
TRBJ2-1 NA TRBV5-4 CASSLFLAGVMEQFF
TRBJ2-7 NA TRBV19 CASSMGVAGGIREQYF
TRBJ1-2 NA TRBV2 CASIDRGAGYGYTF
TRBJ2-1 NA TRBV6-1 CASSDLAGAYNEQFF
TRBJ2-7 NA TRBV5-5 CASTLGGGGNYEQYF
TRBJ2-7 medium-sized TRBV5-1 CASSRTSYEQYF
TRBJ1-6 NA TRBV4-3 CASSQHRASPLHF
TRBJ1-1 NA TRBV5-1 CASSPRGAGSNTEAFF
TRBJ1-2 NA TRBV30 CAWGTGGKGGYTF
TRBJ1-1 NA TRBV7-2 CASSPTGIEAFF
TRBJ1-1 medium-sized TRBV4-2 CASSQYEGQGTEAFF
TRBJ2-3 NA TRBV28 CATNKEEGTGMGDTQYF
TRBJ1-5 NA TRBV18 CASSPDRNNQPQHF
TRBJ1-1 NA TRBV5-1 CASSLTGGTEAFF
TRBJ1-2 NA TRBV5-1 CASSNFSATGYYGYTF
TRBJ1-4 NA TRBV10-3 CAISGTGSIELFF
TRBJ2-5 NA TRBV5-1 CASTPGTGGVEQYF
TRBJ1-1 NA TRBV4-2 CASSNREGAEAFF
TRBJ1-5 NA TRBV6-6 CASSPGGVDQPQHF
TRBJ1-1 medium-sized TRBV5-6 CASSLDPNTEAFF
TRBJ2-1 NA TRBV5-6 CASSSGTAYSSYNEQFF
TRBJ2-7 NA TRBV6-6 CASRILGDSYEQYF
TRBJ1-5 NA TRBV5-8 CASSSGQSRGYQPQHF
TRBJ2-1 NA TRBV6-5 CASRRTGTSSSEQFF
TRBJ1-1 NA TRBV9 CASSAGQQRLNEAFF
TRBJ1-1 NA TRBV10-3 CAISSGTGSVNTEAFF
TRBJ1-1 NA TRBV5-1 CASSGGANTEAFF
TRBJ2-2 NA TRBV5-6 CASSLGTGGTGELFF
TRBJ1-2 NA TRBV29-1 CSAGQPTNYGYTF
TRBJ1-1 NA TRBV5-4 CATFRTADTYNTEAFF
TRBJ1-5 NA TRBV7-2 CASSLSVGYQPQHF
TRBJ1-3 NA TRBV5-1 CASSLGNSGNTIYF
TRBJ2-1 NA TRBV7-6 CASSLDGSPYNEQFF
TRBJ1-4 NA TRBV2 CASSEDAGTLFF
TRBJ1-4 medium-sized TRBV21-1 CASNPREKLFF
TRBJ1-2 medium-sized TRBV19 CASSTATVYGYTF
TRBJ1-2 medium-sized TRBV19 CASTPLSGAEPRYGYTF
TRBJ2-1 NA TRBV4-3 CASSNGRGELYNEQFF
TRBJ1-4 NA TRBV29-1 CSVGGQGQNEKLFF
TRBJ1-1 NA TRBV29-1 CSAYLHIRGRTEAFF
TRBJ2-2 NA TRBV27 CASSSGLDRDTGELFF
TRBJ1-1 NA TRBV2 CASSADRGGIAEAFF
TRBJ1-4 NA TRBV5-1 CASSIWTGKNEKLFF
TRBJ2-7 NA TRBV6-6 CASSYQKDYEQYF
TRBJ1-4 medium-sized TRBV5-6 CASRPMGSEKLFF